Below, 20 T cell receptor beta chains from the same sample are listed, as sequenced in a study of human T cells and chemical hapten exposure. TCRdb passed the RACE reads through MiXCR, listing each CDR3 protein once. The table lists about 90,000 distinct CDR3 sequences, about 10% of them singletons. Time point described: patch test 1, 2 weeks after DPC sensitization. The treatment: therapeutic diphenylcyclopropenone sensitization with weekly scalp DPC. The specimen was whole blood, collected in connection with sensitization to the hapten diphenylcyclopropenone (DPC). All receptors come from a middle-aged man with alopecia areata. Some clones in this sample may be carry-over from other donors' samples.

V usage is TRBV18 and J usage is TRBJ1-1, with D uncertain. The CDR3 is 14 residues long. Germline CDR1 is KGHSH and CDR2 is LQKENI. V lost 10 bases to trimming and J lost 1 base, with 16 bases between them. This CDR3 reads CATLSSLGNTEAFF. The DNA of the CDR3 is TGTGCCACCCTCAGTTCCTTAGGGAACACTGAAGCTTTCTTT.

This clonotype was counted many times. This CDR3 reads CASSLVGVQAKNIQYF. The CDR3 DNA follows: TGTGCCAGCAGCTTAGTAGGCGTCCAAGCCAAAAACATTCAGTACTTC. This chain uses TRBV7-2 with TRBJ2-4; no definite D call. Deletions cut 1 base from V and 0 bases from J, with 10 bases between. The V gene's germline CDR1 is SGHTA and CDR2 FQGNSA. There are 16 residues in the CDR3.

The chain employs TRBV25-1 and TRBJ1-1; 9 bases line up with TRBD1. CDR1 is MGHDK and CDR2 is SYGVNS in the germline V gene. V lost 6 bases, J lost 3 bases, and 2 bases stayed unmatched. The CDR3 loop spans 13 amino acids. CDR3: CASRGTGYTEAFF. CDR3 nucleotide sequence: TGTGCCAGCAGGGGGACAGGGTACACTGAAGCTTTCTTT.

V usage is TRBV18 and J usage is TRBJ2-3; D may be TRBD2 (6 bases). The germline CDR1 and CDR2 sequences are KGHSH and LQKENI. This CDR3 region has 13 residues. V lost 3 bases and J 5 bases, leaving 9 bases between the germline ends. The CDR3 sequence: CASSPGTRDTQYF. In DNA, the CDR3 is TGTGCCAGCTCACCCGGGACTCGAGATACGCAGTATTTT. The entire variable domain, with the rest obtained from reference TRBV18 and TRBJ2-3, is as follows: NAGVMQNPRHLVRRRGQEARLRCSPMKGHSHVYWYRQLPEEGLKFMVYLQKENIIDESGMPKERFSAEFPKEGPSILRIQQVVRGDSAAYFCASSPGTRDTQYFGPGTRLTVL.

This clonotype was seen ten or more times. The chain links TRBV20-1 to TRBJ2-7; the D gene is possibly TRBD1 (5 bases). Per germline, CDR1 DFQATT and CDR2 SNEGSKA (reference sequence). The CDR3 has 15 residues. In DNA, the CDR3 is TGCAGCACCGGAGACGGACACCTTCGTGCCTACGAGCAGTACGTC. It encodes CSTGDGHLRAYEQYV.

This clonotype was observed a few times. The chain combines TRBV4-2 with TRBJ2-1; 9 nucleotides agree with TRBD1. Germline V gives CDR1 LGHNA, CDR2 YNFKEQ. The junction had 3 bases not matched to a gene; V was cut back by 1 base and J by 5 bases. This CDR3 contains 15 residues. Here the CDR3 reads CASSQGGQGDNEQFF. The CDR3 bases are TGTGCCAGCAGCCAAGGGGGACAGGGCGACAATGAGCAGTTCTTC.

In this sample, this clonotype turned up a few times. One junction end disagrees with the germline gene, perhaps due to a read error. The chain carries TRBV15 and TRBJ2-3; TRBD2 matches 10 bases. The germline CDR1 and CDR2 sequences are LNHNV and YYDKDF (reference sequence). This CDR3 is 15 amino acids long. The chain's CDR3 is CATSGETSGTDTQYF. CDR3 bases: TGTGCCACCAGCGGAGAGACTAGCGGGACAGATACGCAGTATTTT.

This clonotype has more than one count but fewer than ten. J is TRBJ2-3 and V is TRBV29-1, with TRBD2 identical over 11 bases. V lost 6 bases to trimming and J lost 2 bases; unmatched junction nucleotides: 4. Germline CDR1 SQVTM, CDR2 ANQGSEA. The CDR3 spans 14 residues. CDR3 coding DNA: TGCAGCGTCCAGACTAGCGGGACCACAGATACGCAGTATTTT. It yields the protein CSVQTSGTTDTQYF.

This clonotype has only a few counts. The genes are TRBV5-1 and TRBJ2-6, with D possibly being TRBD1 or TRBD2 (6 bases each). Trimming removed 3 bases at V and 2 bases at J, with 15 bases between. The CDR3 consists of 17 residues. Germline CDR1 and CDR2: SGHRS and YFSETQ. The CDR3 loop reads CASSSLGGRAGANVLTF. DNA of the CDR3: TGCGCCAGCAGCTCCTTAGGGGGGCGCGCTGGGGCCAACGTCCTGACTTTC.

The chain carries TRBV20-1 and TRBJ2-1; 10 positions match TRBD1. CDR3 length: 14 amino acids. The V and J ends lost 4 bases and 4 bases, in that order; junction bases with no gene match: 4. CDR1 and CDR2 (germline): DFQATT, SNEGSKA (reference sequence). CDR3 DNA: TGCAGTGCTACCCGACAGGGGGCTTACAATGAGCAGTTCTTC. Its translation: CSATRQGAYNEQFF.

This clonotype was seen a few times. The rearrangement links TRBV7-2 to TRBJ2-6, with D hard to call. Between the trimmed V and J ends, which lost 0 bases and 4 bases, there was a span of 4 bases. The V gene's germline CDR1 is SGHTA and CDR2 FQGNSA. The CDR3 runs to 14 residues. In DNA, the CDR3 is TGTGCCAGCAGCTTAGCCCAGGGGGCCAACGTCCTGACTTTC. This sequence encodes CASSLAQGANVLTF.

This clonotype was detected a few times. The chain is built from TRBV7-9 and TRBJ2-7; no reliable D call. Deletions cut 5 bases from V and 2 bases from J, with 16 bases between. The CDR3 is made up of 15 amino acids. Germline lookup yields CDR1 SEHNR and CDR2 FQNEAQ (reference sequence). The DNA for the CDR3 is TGTGCCAGCAGCGACAAAGGTCCAGTTACCTACGAGCAGTACTTC. Its protein is CASSDKGPVTYEQYF. Variable domain in full (rest from reference TRBV7-9 and TRBJ2-7): DTGVSQNPRHKITKRGQNVTFRCDPISEHNRLYWYRQTLGQGPEFLTYFQNEAQLEKSRLLSDRFSAERPKGSFSTLEIQRTEQGDSAMYLCASSDKGPVTYEQYFGPGTRLTVT.

This clonotype was seen a handful of times. The chain recombines TRBV11-1 with TRBJ2-3, with TRBD2 identical over 12 bases. The CDR3 has 16 amino acids. Germline V lookup: CDR1 SGHAT, CDR2 FQDESV (reference sequence). V gave up 5 bases and J gave up 9 bases; unmatched junction bases: 12. The CDR3 is CASSPRTSGTLGTQYF. CDR3 coding DNA: TGTGCCAGCAGCCCTAGGACTAGCGGGACCTTGGGGACGCAGTATTTT.

V usage is TRBV28 and J usage is TRBJ1-3; the D gene is possibly TRBD1 (6 bases). CDR1 MDHEN and CDR2 SYDVKM come from the germline V gene. The CDR3 consists of 15 residues. The ends were cut back, 6 bases at V and 2 bases at J, with 14 bases in the middle. This CDR3 reads CASSVTGSAGNTIYF. The CDR3 DNA sequence: TGTGCCAGCAGCGTAACAGGGTCAGCTGGAAACACCATATATTTT.

This clonotype has a count of ten or more. J is TRBJ2-3 and V is TRBV5-1, with 8 bases lining up with TRBD1. In germline, CDR1 is SGHRS, CDR2 YFSETQ. The CDR3 is 14 amino acids. The ends lost 3 bases at V and 1 base at J; junction bases unmatched: 1. The CDR3 DNA reads as TGCGCCAGCAGCTCGGACAGGGGCACAGATACGCAGTATTTT. Protein: CASSSDRGTDTQYF.

The V gene is TRBV7-8, the J gene TRBJ1-6; the D gene is possibly TRBD1 (5 bases). This CDR3 spans 15 amino acids. Germline-derived CDR1 and CDR2 are SGHVS and FQNEAQ. Trimming removed 2 bases from V and 7 bases from J, with 12 bases in between. Here the CDR3 DNA reads TGTGCCAGCAGCTTATCGCCAGGGCAGAATTCACCCCTCCACTTT. As protein: CASSLSPGQNSPLHF.

J is TRBJ2-2 and V is TRBV18; D is possibly TRBD2 (5 bases). In germline, CDR1 is KGHSH, CDR2 LQKENI. CDR3 length: 18 residues. Trimming stripped 1 base from V and 0 bases from J, with 15 bases between. Here the CDR3 reads CASSPLARPLTNTGELFF. DNA for the CDR3: TGTGCCAGCTCACCACTAGCGCGACCTTTAACGAACACCGGGGAGCTGTTTTTT.

The chain employs TRBV4-3 and TRBJ1-1; D unresolved. Trimming took 4 bases from V and 1 from J, leaving 13 bases between them. Per germline, CDR1 LGHNA and CDR2 YSLEER. There are 15 residues in the CDR3. CDR3: CASSPWNAANTEAFF. Written as DNA, the CDR3 is TGCGCCAGCAGCCCATGGAACGCAGCGAACACTGAAGCTTTCTTT.

The chain carries TRBV6-5 and TRBJ2-3; perhaps TRBD2 as D (5 bases). V lost 6 bases and J lost 8, with 15 bases in between. Germline V gene sequence: CDR1 MNHEY, CDR2 SVGAGI. CDR3 length: 13 amino acids. For the CDR3, the DNA is TGTGCCAGCAGCCGAAGCTGGACTGGTACGCAGTATTTT. Its protein is CASSRSWTGTQYF.

Only a few counts were recorded for this clonotype. This sequence joins TRBV7-9 and TRBJ2-7, with 7 bases fitting TRBD1. The CDR3 has 14 residues. After removal of 2 bases from V and 4 bases from J, the junction contained 5 bases not matched to a gene. Per the germline V gene, CDR1 is SEHNR and CDR2 is FQNEAQ (reference sequence). The CDR3 loop reads CASSLRQGGYEQYF. DNA for the CDR3: TGTGCCAGCAGCTTACGACAGGGCGGTTACGAGCAGTACTTC.